The rows below give T cell receptor beta chains drawn from one sample of a study of OX40 agonist ivuxolimab in advanced cancers. Some clones are missing from TCRdb's copy, which holds only in-frame ones; the method was immunoSEQ multiplex PCR. The table lists 58,000 or so clones, around four fifths of them singletons. The sequenced sample was CD4+ or CD8+ T cells sorted from blood, obtained in a trial of the OX40 agonist ivuxolimab. These receptors were collected from an adult with an advanced solid tumor such as melanoma, head and neck, liver or kidney cancer. CDR3s include the opening cysteine and the closing phenylalanine or tryptophan.

TRBJ2-3	TRBV5-1	CASSIGQSASTDTQYF
TRBJ2-1	TRBV10-1	CASSAGTGYNEQFF
TRBJ1-2	TRBV2	CASSEALIRPRGGYTF
TRBJ2-3	TRBV5-8	CASSLGLATSTDTQYF
TRBJ1-1	TRBV2	CASTGQLMNTEAFF
TRBJ2-2	TRBV7-8	CAKRVSTTGELFF
TRBJ1-2	TRBV6-5	CASSAGRGYTF
TRBJ2-7	TRBV6-6	CASRLQVSYEQYF
TRBJ2-1	TRBV19	CASSIGRGGNEQFF
TRBJ2-7	TRBV19	CASSRGRTGNYEQYF
TRBJ2-5	TRBV7-3	CASSAGHQETQYF
TRBJ1-5	TRBV2	CASSDVSSNQPQHF
TRBJ2-3	TRBV6-6	CASSSRTGVGTQYF
TRBJ2-3	TRBV9	CASSDQGAVDTQYF
TRBJ2-7	TRBV28	CASIKPGTGNTSVLSGMGEQYF
TRBJ2-7	TRBV15	CATSSRVSRGEQYF
TRBJ2-3	TRBV7-6	CASSGRHRETDTQYF
TRBJ2-2	TRBV9	CASSGLLNTGELFF
TRBJ1-1	TRBV10-3	CAIRTDRGGTEAFF
TRBJ2-7	TRBV30	CAWSSWGNEQYF
TRBJ1-2	TRBV19	CASSNRGDYYGYTF
TRBJ1-5	TRBV6-4	CASSAGSASNQPQHF
TRBJ2-2	TRBV19	CASSRQGVRRNTGELFF
TRBJ2-1	TRBV19	CASSASGGPYNEQFF
TRBJ2-3	TRBV29-1	CSVEDWSGQGGQYF
TRBJ1-2	TRBV28	CASSVAGESLYGYTF
TRBJ2-7	TRBV2	CASSALGPYEQYF
TRBJ1-3	TRBV19	CATSGGSGNTIYF
TRBJ2-1	TRBV4-2	CASSQVLAGGALENEQFF
TRBJ1-5	TRBV7-3	CASSLDGQGGQPQHF
TRBJ1-5	TRBV29-1	CSVAPGGAGQPQHF
TRBJ1-1	TRBV7-8	CASSRGHGNTEAFF
TRBJ1-5	TRBV28	CASSFNDQPQHF
TRBJ2-7	TRBV6-5	CASSYSSSGTYEQYF
TRBJ1-5	TRBV19	CASSAYKGSSGPQHF
TRBJ2-2	TRBV9	CASSVADRNTGELFF
TRBJ2-5	TRBV13	CASSLGSRSIQETQYF
TRBJ1-4	TRBV28	CASSGGVTGKNEKLFF
TRBJ2-5	TRBV18	CASSPARQPEETQYF
.	TRBV27	CASSITRTGYEQYF
TRBJ2-1	TRBV7-8	CASSLETGMYNEQFF
TRBJ2-1	TRBV9	CASSLGQGGYEQFF